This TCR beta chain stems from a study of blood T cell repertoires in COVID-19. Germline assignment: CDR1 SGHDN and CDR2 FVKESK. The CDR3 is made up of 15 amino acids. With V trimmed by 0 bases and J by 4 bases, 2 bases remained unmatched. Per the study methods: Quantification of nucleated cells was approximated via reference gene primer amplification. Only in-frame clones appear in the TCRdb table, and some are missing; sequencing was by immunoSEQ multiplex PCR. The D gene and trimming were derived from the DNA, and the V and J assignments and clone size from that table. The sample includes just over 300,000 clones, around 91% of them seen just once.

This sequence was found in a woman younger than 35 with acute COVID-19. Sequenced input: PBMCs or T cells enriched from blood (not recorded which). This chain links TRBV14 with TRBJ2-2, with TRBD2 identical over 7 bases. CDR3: CASSQDPSGTGELFF. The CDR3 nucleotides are TGTGCCAGCAGCCAAGACCCTAGCGGCACCGGGGAGCTGTTTTTT.